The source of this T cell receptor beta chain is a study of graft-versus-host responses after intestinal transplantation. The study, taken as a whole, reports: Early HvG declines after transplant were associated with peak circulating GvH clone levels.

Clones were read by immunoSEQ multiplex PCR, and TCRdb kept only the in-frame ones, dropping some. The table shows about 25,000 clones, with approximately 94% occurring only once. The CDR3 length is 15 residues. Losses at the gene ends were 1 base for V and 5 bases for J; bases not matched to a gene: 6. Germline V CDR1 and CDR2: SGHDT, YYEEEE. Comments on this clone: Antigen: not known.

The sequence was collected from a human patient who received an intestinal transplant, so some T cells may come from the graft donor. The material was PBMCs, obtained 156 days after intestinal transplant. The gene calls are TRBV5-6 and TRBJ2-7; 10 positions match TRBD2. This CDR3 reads CASSLSPAGGNEQYF. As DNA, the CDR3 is TGTGCCAGCAGCTTGTCTCCAGCGGGGGGGAACGAGCAGTACTTC.